This T cell receptor (beta chain) emerged from a study of response to subunit inactivated influenza vaccine. The length of the CDR3 is 15 residues. Germline values: CDR1 LNHNV, CDR2 YYDKDF (reference sequence). Trimming removed 6 bases from V and 14 bases from J; junction bases left unmatched: 16. Each CDR3 protein gets one entry after TCRdb re-called the RT-PCR reads with MiXCR. The table shows about 780,000 distinct CDR3 sequences, with around a sixth occurring only once. For this clonotype: As yet, its antigen is unknown.

Findings and caveats of the study: Researchers suggested that each seasonal influenza vaccination recruits few new T cells.

This chain links TRBV15 with TRBJ2-3, with 11 nucleotides matching TRBD2. Specimen: PBMCs from blood, collected more than 4 days after vaccination. This TCR derives from a man aged 50 to 60 who received an inactivated influenza vaccine. CDR3 DNA: TGTGCCACCAGTAGCAGGGGTAGCGGGGGGGCGGTGCTGTATTTT. This gives the protein CATSSRGSGGAVLYF. Together with reference TRBV15 and TRBJ2-3, the CDR3 gives the full variable domain: DAMVIQNPRYQVTQFGKPVTLSCSQTLNHNVMYWYQQKSSQAPKLLFHYYDKDFNNEADTPDNFQSRRPNTSFCFLDIRSPGLGDTAMYLCATSSRGSGGAVLYFGPGTRLTVL.